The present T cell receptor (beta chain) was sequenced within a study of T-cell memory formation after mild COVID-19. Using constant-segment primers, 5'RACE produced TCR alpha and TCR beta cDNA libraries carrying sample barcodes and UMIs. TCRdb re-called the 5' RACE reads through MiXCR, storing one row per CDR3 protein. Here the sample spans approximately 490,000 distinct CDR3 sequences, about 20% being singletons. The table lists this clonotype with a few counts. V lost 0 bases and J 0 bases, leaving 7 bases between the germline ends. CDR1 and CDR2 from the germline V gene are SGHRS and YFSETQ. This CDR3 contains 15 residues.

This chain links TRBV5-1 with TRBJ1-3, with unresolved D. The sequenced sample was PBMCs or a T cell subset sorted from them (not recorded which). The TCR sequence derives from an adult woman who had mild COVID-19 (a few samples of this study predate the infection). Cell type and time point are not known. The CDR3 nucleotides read TGCGCCAGCAGCTTGGTGGGCGACTCTGGAAACACCATATATTTT. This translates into CASSLVGDSGNTIYF.